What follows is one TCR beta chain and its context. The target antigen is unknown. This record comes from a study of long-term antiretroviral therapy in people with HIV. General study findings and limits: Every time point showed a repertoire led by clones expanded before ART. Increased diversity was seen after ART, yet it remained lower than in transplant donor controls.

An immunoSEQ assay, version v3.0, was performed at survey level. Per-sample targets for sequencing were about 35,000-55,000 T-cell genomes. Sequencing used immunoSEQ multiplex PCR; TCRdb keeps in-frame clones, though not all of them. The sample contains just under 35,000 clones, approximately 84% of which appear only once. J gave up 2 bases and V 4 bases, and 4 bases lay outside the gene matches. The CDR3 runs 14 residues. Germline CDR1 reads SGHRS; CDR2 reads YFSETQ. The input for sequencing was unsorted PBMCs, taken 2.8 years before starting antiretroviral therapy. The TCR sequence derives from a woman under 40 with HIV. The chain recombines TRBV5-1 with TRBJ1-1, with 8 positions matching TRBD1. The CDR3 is CASSKGQGNTEAFF. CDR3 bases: TGCGCCAGCAGCAAAGGACAGGGAAACACTGAAGCTTTCTTT.